These T cell receptor beta chains were read from a single sample in a study of OX40 agonist ivuxolimab in advanced cancers. Libraries were prepared by immunoSEQ multiplex PCR; TCRdb keeps only in-frame clonotypes and omits some of them. The table shows 35,000 to 45,000 clones, with around four fifths occurring only once. This sample comprised CD4+ or CD8+ T cells sorted from blood, obtained in a trial of the OX40 agonist ivuxolimab. These receptors all come from an adult with an advanced solid tumor such as melanoma, head and neck, liver or kidney cancer. Both conserved end residues are trimmed from each CDR3. Size values are once, few and many counts, or a class for expanded clones, and some rows have none.

medium-sized | TRBJ1-5 | TRBV28 | ASSPTPRGQPQH
few | TRBJ1-1 | TRBV10-3 | AISERGTEAF
- | TRBJ2-1 | TRBV5-4 | ASSLGLAGRAEQF
- | TRBJ2-1 | TRBV7-7 | ASSRDRGGNEQF
- | TRBJ1-3 | TRBV9 | ASSVADRDGNTIY
- | TRBJ1-5 | TRBV5-8 | ASSFNRGGRINQPQH
- | TRBJ1-3 | TRBV5-6 | ASSPPGQPLSGNTIY
- | TRBJ2-2 | TRBV6-1 | ASGGLSLTGELF
- | TRBJ1-2 | TRBV7-9 | ASSPLLIGGYT
- | TRBJ2-2 | TRBV11-2 | ASSLGLAATGELF
- | TRBJ1-4 | TRBV9 | ASSVQGQINEKLF
- | TRBJ1-1 | TRBV21-1 | ASSKAGSLDAF
- | TRBJ2-5 | TRBV6-5 | ASTPYPGTGKTQY
- | TRBJ2-1 | TRBV7-3 | ASSETRVNEQF
- | TRBJ2-1 | TRBV27 | ASTLGGTIPRNEQF
- | TRBJ2-1 | TRBV6-5 | ASSLDTEQF
- | TRBJ1-1 | TRBV29-1 | SVESGQGLSEAF
once | TRBJ1-5 | TRBV4-1 | ASSQDDRINQPQH
- | TRBJ1-6 | TRBV5-6 | ASSLETANNSPLH
- | TRBJ1-4 | TRBV15 | AISGEGRTNEKLF
once | TRBJ2-7 | TRBV7-9 | ASSTLRGGYEQY
- | TRBJ1-4 | TRBV15 | ATTQGRGEKLF
- | TRBJ2-7 | TRBV5-4 | ASSPPGGEQY
few | TRBJ1-3 | TRBV30 | ACTTAPSSGNTIY
- | TRBJ1-1 | TRBV28 | ASRFSSGGAPEAF